This TCR beta chain was sequenced in a study of Ad26.COV2.S vaccination and SARS-CoV-2 variants. Across the study: Of the COV1001 trial arms, the Ad26.COV2.S arm included the donor.

In its sample, this clone was seen once. The sample has other DNA sequences that encode this CDR3 too. Here immunoSEQ multiplex PCR was the method, and the copy in TCRdb shows in-frame clones only, minus some. The sample shows fewer than 500,000 clones, roughly 91% of them seen only once. Between the trimmed V and J ends, which lost 5 bases and 3 bases, there was a span of 7 bases. This CDR3 is built from 12 residues. In germline, CDR1 is MDHEN, CDR2 SYDVKM. Treatment here: roughly 19 received Ad26.COV2.S at low or high dose, single or two shots; about 5 received placebo; per-sample allocation not given. Samples were taken on day 63 after the first vaccine or placebo injection. In Boston, an adult donor aged 18-55 years took part.

The chain uses TRBV28 and TRBJ1-2; D is unclear. This TCR was recovered from a person aged 18 to 65 who received the Ad26.COV2.S COVID-19 vaccine or a placebo. The sequencing used peripheral blood, collected in a trial of Ad26.COV2.S vaccine versus placebo. CDR3 sequence (DNA): TGTGCCAGCAGTCTAACTGACTATGGCTACACCTTC. This sequence encodes CASSLTDYGYTF.